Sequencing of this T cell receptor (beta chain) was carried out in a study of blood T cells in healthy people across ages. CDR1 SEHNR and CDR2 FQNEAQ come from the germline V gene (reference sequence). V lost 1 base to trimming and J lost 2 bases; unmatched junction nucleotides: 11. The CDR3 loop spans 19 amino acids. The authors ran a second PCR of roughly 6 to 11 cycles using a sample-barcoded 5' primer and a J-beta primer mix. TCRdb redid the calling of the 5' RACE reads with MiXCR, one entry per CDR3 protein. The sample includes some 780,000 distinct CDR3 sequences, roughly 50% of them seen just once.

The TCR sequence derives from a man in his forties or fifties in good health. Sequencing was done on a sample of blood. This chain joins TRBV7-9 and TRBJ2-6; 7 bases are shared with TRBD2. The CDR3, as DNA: TGTGCCAGCAGCTTAGTACGTCTAGCGGACTCCACTGGGGCCAACGTCCTGACTTTC. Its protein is CASSLVRLADSTGANVLTF. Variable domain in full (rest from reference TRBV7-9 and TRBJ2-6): DTGVSQNPRHKITKRGQNVTFRCDPISEHNRLYWYRQTLGQGPEFLTYFQNEAQLEKSRLLSDRFSAERPKGSFSTLEIQRTEQGDSAMYLCASSLVRLADSTGANVLTFGAGSRLTVL.